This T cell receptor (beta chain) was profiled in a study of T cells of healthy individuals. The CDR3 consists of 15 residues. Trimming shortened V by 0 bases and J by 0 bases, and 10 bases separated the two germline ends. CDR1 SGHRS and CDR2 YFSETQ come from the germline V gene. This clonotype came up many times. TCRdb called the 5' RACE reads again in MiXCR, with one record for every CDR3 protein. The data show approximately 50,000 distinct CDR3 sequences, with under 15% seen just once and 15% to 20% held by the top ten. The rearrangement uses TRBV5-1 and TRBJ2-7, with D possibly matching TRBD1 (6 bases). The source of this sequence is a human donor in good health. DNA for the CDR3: TGCGCCAGCAGCTTGGGGACAGCGAGCTCCTACGAGCAGTACTTC. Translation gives CASSLGTASSYEQYF.